What follows is one TCR beta chain and its context. Source study methods: Reference gene primer amplification yielded estimated nucleated cell counts. The assay was immunoSEQ multiplex PCR, and TCRdb's table has in-frame clones only and misses some. V, J and clone size were drawn from that table, and D and trimming were deduced from the DNA. This sample has 78,000 or so clones, with around 80% found just once. V lost 1 base and J lost 5; bases outside the gene matches: 8. The CDR3 extends over 17 amino acids. Germline CDR1 reads SGHNT; CDR2 reads YYREEE (reference sequence). The entry originates in a study of blood T cell repertoires in COVID-19. The overall study: Material from acute and convalescent COVID-19 was sourced from the United States, Italy and Spain. T cells, B-cell-depleted T cells, or PBMCs supplied cDNA or gDNA.

The sequencing input was peripheral blood. This chain connects TRBV5-4 to TRBJ2-3, with TRBD2 matching over 12 bases. The source of this sequence is a man older than 75 with acute or convalescent COVID-19. CDR3 protein: CASSLRLAGGPGDTQYF. The CDR3 DNA sequence: TGTGCCAGCAGCTTGCGCCTAGCGGGGGGGCCGGGAGATACGCAGTATTTT.